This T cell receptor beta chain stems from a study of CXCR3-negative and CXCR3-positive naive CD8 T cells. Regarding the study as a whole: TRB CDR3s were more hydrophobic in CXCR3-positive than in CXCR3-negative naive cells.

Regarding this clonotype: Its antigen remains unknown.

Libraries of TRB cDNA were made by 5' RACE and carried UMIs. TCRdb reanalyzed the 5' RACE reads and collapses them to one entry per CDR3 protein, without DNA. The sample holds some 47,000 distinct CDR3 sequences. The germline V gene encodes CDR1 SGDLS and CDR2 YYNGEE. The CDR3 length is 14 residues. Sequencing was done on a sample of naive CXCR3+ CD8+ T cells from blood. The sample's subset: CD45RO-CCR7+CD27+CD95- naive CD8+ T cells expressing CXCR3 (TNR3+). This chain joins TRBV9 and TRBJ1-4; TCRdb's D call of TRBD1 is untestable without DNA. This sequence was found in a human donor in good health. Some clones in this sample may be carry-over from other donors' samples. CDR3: CASSGQGEGEKLFF.